Listed here are 18 T cell receptor beta chains from one sample, sequenced in a study of T-cell reconstitution after alpha-beta-depleted transplantation in children. This sample's TCRbeta library carried unique molecular identifier barcodes. TCRdb re-analysed the PCR reads in MiXCR, keeping a single row per CDR3 protein. Here the sample spans around 700,000 distinct CDR3 sequences, over 10% being singletons. Sequencing was performed on PBMCs, taken before TCRalphabeta/CD19-depleted stem cell transplant. The origin of the receptors is a girl aged 2-10 years with congenital amegakaryocytic thrombocytopenia, due to receive a stem cell transplant.

There are a few counts of this clonotype. The chain recombines TRBV27 with TRBJ2-1; possible D gene TRBD2, 6 bases. V lost 3 bases and J 9 bases, leaving 21 bases between the germline ends. The germline gives CDR1 MNHEY, CDR2 SMNVEV (reference sequence). This CDR3 comprises 16 residues. DNA of the CDR3: TGTGCCAGCAGTTTTTTCGGGAGCGCCGGAAAGCCTGAGCAGTTCTTC. Translated, it gives CASSFFGSAGKPEQFF.

The chain links TRBV5-1 to TRBJ2-3; 12 bases fit TRBD2. From germline, CDR1 is SGHRS and CDR2 YFSETQ. Germline trimming cut 3 bases from V and 5 bases from J; bases unmatched to any gene: 7. The CDR3 spans 16 residues. CDR3 protein: CASSSGLAGFIDTQYF. DNA for the CDR3: TGCGCCAGCAGCTCCGGACTAGCGGGATTTATAGATACGCAGTATTTT.

V is TRBV2 and J is TRBJ2-5; no firm D call. Germline V gene sequence: CDR1 SNHLY, CDR2 FYNNEI. The CDR3 runs to 12 residues. V lost 4 bases and J lost 3, with 6 bases in between. CDR3 sequence reads: CASSAQEETQYF. CDR3 nucleotide sequence: TGTGCCAGCAGTGCCCAGGAAGAGACCCAGTACTTC. The whole variable domain, filled in from reference TRBV2 and TRBJ2-5, reads EPEVTQTPSHQVTQMGQEVILRCVPISNHLYFYWYRQILGQKVEFLVSFYNNEISEKSEIFDDQFSVERPDGSNFTLKIRSTKLEDSAMYFCASSAQEETQYFGPGTRLLVL.

This clonotype has a single count. A read error is possible here, since a much larger clone lies one base away. Because it lacks the conserved phenylalanine or tryptophan at the end, this CDR3 is likely a read error. The V call is TRBV20-1, the J call TRBJ2-1, with D perhaps TRBD2 (5 bases). Germline-derived CDR1 and CDR2 are DFQATT and SNEGSKA (reference sequence). V gave up 2 bases and J gave up 8 bases, with 13 bases separating them. The CDR3 extends over 13 amino acids. The CDR3 bases are TGCAGTGCTAGAAGAGGGCCATTTTATGAGCAGTTCCTC. Amino acids: CSARRGPFYEQFL.

The gene calls are TRBV7-8 and TRBJ1-1; D gene uncertain. Germline-derived CDR1 and CDR2 are SGHVS and FQNEAQ. The CDR3 loop spans 15 amino acids. V was pared by 4 bases and J by 4 bases, with 16 bases between. CDR3: CASSSPRASGTEAFF. The CDR3 nucleotides read TGTGCCAGCAGCTCCCCCCGCGCTTCGGGCACTGAAGCTTTCTTT.

This clonotype appeared a few times. This chain connects TRBV28 to TRBJ1-1; D gene unclear. The CDR3 sequence is 13 residues long. Germline V gene sequence: CDR1 MDHEN, CDR2 SYDVKM. V lost 2 bases, J lost 3 bases, and 7 bases lay in between. The chain's CDR3 is CASSLTVDTEAFF. Here the CDR3 DNA reads TGTGCCAGCAGTTTAACTGTAGACACTGAAGCTTTCTTT.

This clonotype was counted many times. The chain carries TRBV12-3 or TRBV12-4 and TRBJ1-3, with D maybe TRBD1 (6 bases). This CDR3 spans 15 amino acids. With 5 bases removed from V and 4 bases from J, the gap between germline ends came to 15 bases. DNA for the CDR3: TGTGCCAGCAGTGAGACAGGTACCTACGGAAACACCATATATTTT. Amino acids: CASSETGTYGNTIYF.

This clonotype was seen only a few times. CDR3 coding DNA: TGCGCCAGCAGCTTGGCCTCGATTTTTTTTGGGGAGGTCACTGAAGCTTTCTTT. Protein: CASSLASIFFGEVTEAFF. The chain uses TRBV5-1 and TRBJ1-1, with unresolved D. Germline CDR1 reads SGHRS; CDR2 reads YFSETQ. Between the trimmed V and J ends, which lost 0 bases and 4 bases, there was a span of 22 bases. This CDR3 comprises 18 residues.

This clonotype was recorded at least ten times. The V and J genes are TRBV7-9 and TRBJ1-1, with a weak D call TRBD1 (6 bases). The CDR3 length is 14 residues. Germline V gene sequence: CDR1 SEHNR, CDR2 FQNEAQ (reference sequence). V was trimmed by 1 base and J by 3 bases, leaving 9 bases between them. DNA of the CDR3: TGTGCCAGCAGCTTAGAGGGGGGGTACACTGAAGCTTTCTTT. The encoded protein is CASSLEGGYTEAFF.

This clonotype has ten or more counts. V is TRBV20-1 and J is TRBJ2-1, with 8 bases that match TRBD2. This CDR3 region has 16 residues. Germline V gene sequence: CDR1 DFQATT, CDR2 SNEGSKA (reference sequence). Trimming cost V 2 bases and J 10 bases; bases outside gene matches: 16. The DNA for the CDR3 is TGCAGTGCTAGACCTCGACTAGCGAGGGGGGATGAAGAGCAGTTCTTC. Its protein product is CSARPRLARGDEEQFF.

This clonotype was picked up many times. J is TRBJ2-7 and V is TRBV7-6, with D hard to call. V was shortened by 0 bases and J by 5 bases, with 8 bases between the two germline ends. The CDR3 consists of 13 residues. Germline V gene sequence: CDR1 SGHVS, CDR2 FNYEAQ. The CDR3 DNA follows: TGTGCCAGCAGCTTAGCAGGGCCTGACGAGCAGTACTTC. Its translation is CASSLAGPDEQYF.

This clonotype has a count of ten or more. V and J are TRBV7-6 and TRBJ2-1; 9 positions agree with TRBD2. The germline gives CDR1 SGHVS, CDR2 FNYEAQ. Trimming at V came to 2 bases and at J to 9 bases, leaving 8 bases not matched to a gene. The CDR3 consists of 15 residues. In nucleotides, the CDR3 is TGTGCCAGCAGCTTACCGGGACTAGCAGGGGGTGAGCAGTTCTTC. The encoded protein is CASSLPGLAGGEQFF.

The V call is TRBV12-3 or TRBV12-4, the J call TRBJ1-4, with 8 positions matching TRBD1. The CDR3 spans 13 residues. The J segment lost 12 bases and the V segment lost 7 bases, leaving 10 bases of the junction unmatched. In nucleotides, the CDR3 is TGTGCCAGCACACGACAGGGGAATTTGGAACTGTTTTTT. It specifies CASTRQGNLELFF.

This clonotype was counted ten times or more. The J gene is TRBJ1-2, the V gene TRBV20-1, with 8 bases lining up with TRBD1. The J segment lost 7 bases and the V segment lost 0 bases, leaving 13 bases of the junction unmatched. Germline values: CDR1 DFQATT, CDR2 SNEGSKA (reference sequence). This CDR3 has 16 amino acids. CDR3 region: CSAREPGGVRYSGYTF. For the CDR3, the DNA is TGCAGTGCTAGAGAACCAGGGGGCGTTCGGTATAGTGGCTACACCTTC.

This clonotype was counted at least ten times. The V and J genes are TRBV14 and TRBJ2-2, with 7 bases identical to TRBD2. Germline CDR1 reads SGHDN; CDR2 reads FVKESK. This CDR3 has 17 residues. V was clipped by 0 bases and J by 5 bases; unmatched bases: 9. This CDR3 reads CASSQDMPSGGTGELFF. The CDR3 DNA reads TGTGCCAGCAGCCAAGATATGCCTAGCGGAGGGACCGGGGAGCTGTTTTTT.

This clonotype was counted at least ten times. The chain combines TRBV20-1 with TRBJ2-7, with D perhaps given as TRBD1 or TRBD2 (5 bases each). Germline V gene data show CDR1 as DFQATT and CDR2 as SNEGSKA (reference sequence). Trimming removed 6 bases at V and 2 bases at J, with 17 bases between. The CDR3 is 14 residues long. CDR3 bases: TGCAGTGCCCCAGCCCAGAGGGGAACCTACGAGCAGTACTTC. It yields the protein CSAPAQRGTYEQYF.

This clonotype was counted at least ten times. J is TRBJ1-2 and V is TRBV12-3 or TRBV12-4; TRBD1 is a possible D gene (6 bases). The V and J ends lost 2 bases and 2 bases respectively, with 21 bases between them. The CDR3 runs 18 residues. The CDR3 loop reads CASSLWPGDTPANYGYTF. The CDR3 coding sequence is TGTGCCAGCAGTTTATGGCCCGGGGACACGCCGGCGAACTATGGCTACACCTTC.

The table lists this clonotype with a few counts. V is TRBV5-1 and J is TRBJ2-2, with D unresolved. The germline V and J ends were trimmed by 4 bases and 2 bases, with 12 bases remaining between them. The CDR3 runs 15 residues. CDR1 is SGHRS and CDR2 is YFSETQ in the germline V gene. CDR3 region: CASSRRTDNTGELFF. The CDR3 coding sequence is TGCGCCAGCAGCCGGCGGACGGACAACACCGGGGAGCTGTTTTTT.